A selection of T cell receptor beta chains follows, all from one sample in a study of T cells in Graves' hyperthyroidism and ophthalmopathy. In TCRdb, the multiplex PCR reads were re-called with MiXCR into one record per CDR3 protein. The sample lists roughly 720,000 distinct CDR3 sequences, around 15% occurring once. Sequencing was done on a sample of blood. These receptor sequences come from a man aged 45-60 years with Graves' hyperthyroidism. CDR3s include the opening cysteine and the closing phenylalanine or tryptophan. The order of the fields is J gene, clone size, V gene, CDR3 protein. Clone size is shown for a subset of rows, as once, few, many or a class of expanded clone.

>TRBJ1-4|-|TRBV30
CAWSSLFSTNEKLFF
>TRBJ1-3|-|TRBV6-1
CASRDSGQVISGNTIYF
>TRBJ1-3|many|TRBV10-3
CAIRQGPGNTIYF
>TRBJ2-1|-|TRBV7-7
CASSLVATTGYNEQVF
>TRBJ2-5|many|TRBV7-8
CASSLELEETQYF
>TRBJ2-7|many|TRBV20-1
CSARAGPPYEQYF
>TRBJ1-6|many|TRBV12-3/TRBV12-4
CASRLTGLQNTLHF
>TRBJ2-5|few|TRBV7-2
CASSSRGALGQETQYF
>TRBJ2-7|many|TRBV10-3
CAISTLGTGNEQYF
>TRBJ2-7|-|TRBV11-2
CASSLTGSYYEQYF
>TRBJ2-7|many|TRBV12-3/TRBV12-4
CASSLLPNGRVYEQYF
>TRBJ2-3|few|TRBV6-2/TRBV6-3
CATGRSDTQYF
>TRBJ2-1|many|TRBV7-3
CASSQRGNEQFF
>TRBJ2-5|few|TRBV7-9
CASSLSQEGPETQYF
>TRBJ1-1|-|TRBV19
CASSPYVRANTEAFF
>TRBJ1-1|many|TRBV19
CASSNRVGANTEAFF
>TRBJ1-2|few|TRBV6-5
CASSYSQGFSSGYTF
>TRBJ2-3|few|TRBV24-1
CATSDWATDTQYF
>TRBJ1-1|few|TRBV12-3/TRBV12-4
CASTQGRVGALATEAFF
>TRBJ2-2|many|TRBV30
CAWSVPASGELFF
>TRBJ2-1|-|TRBV29-1
CSVKGLEGGTYNEQFF
>TRBJ2-7|many|TRBV9
CASSVGSIQTYEQYF
>TRBJ2-1|few|TRBV2
CASREMGEQFF
>TRBJ2-2|few|TRBV14
CASSQDLYREYTGELFF
>TRBJ2-7|many|TRBV18
CASSPLPGYEQYF
>TRBJ2-2|many|TRBV28
CASSLVVASENTGELFF
>TRBJ2-5|many|TRBV9
CASSAGDSLQETQYF
>TRBJ2-1|few|TRBV3-1
CASSQRGLDPNEQFF
>TRBJ2-7|few|TRBV6-5
CASSYTTSSGNYEQYF
>TRBJ2-7|many|TRBV28
CASSLRRGSGYEQYF
>TRBJ1-6|-|TRBV27
CASSLRIWNSPFHF